This T cell receptor beta chain was recorded in a study of T cell responses to AZD1222 COVID-19 vaccine. Study results and limitations: Targets within unmutated variant regions were reportedly found for nearly half of spike-specific TCRs. Donors were mostly white British, more females; clonal diversity possibly underestimated.

Germline V CDR1 and CDR2: LNHDA, SQIVND (reference sequence). The CDR3 runs to 12 residues. The junction had 3 bases not matched to a gene; V was cut back by 4 bases and J by 7 bases. Comment on this clone: Its antigen is not known.

Measured with immunoSEQ multiplex PCR; TCRdb has only the in-frame clones, and not every one. Of about 83,000 clones in the sample, approximately 83% are singletons; the top ten hold 3.4%. Sequenced here: peripheral blood, sampled 28 days after the second AZD1222 dose. The chain uses TRBV19 and TRBJ2-5; TRBD1 matches at 7 bases. The origin of this receptor is an adult who received the AZD1222 COVID-19 vaccine. The DNA for the CDR3 is TGTGCCAGTAGTACCCGACAGGGGACCCAGTACTTC. As protein: CASSTRQGTQYF.